These 21 T cell receptor beta chains were all obtained from the same sample, sequenced in a study of cytomegalovirus exposure and HLA in healthy donors (dated by TCRdb to the late 2010s). Preparation of the library involved the immunoSEQ multiplex PCR assay. TCRdb took over this immuneACCESS table, retaining in-frame rearrangements with V and J assigned. Such tables are incomplete; in checked studies, under half of the missing clones stem from an unresolved V gene, and the remainder is unexplained. The sample table holds about 160,000 clones, of which roughly 90% were seen once. The top ten clonotypes cover 2% to 2.5% of the sample. Sequencing was carried out using PBMCs. The receptors here all came from a young woman in good health and CMV-seronegative.

This sequence joins TRBV6-5 and TRBJ2-7; D gene unclear. V was pared by 8 bases and J by 0 bases, with 14 bases between. CDR1 and CDR2 from the germline V gene are MNHEY and SVGAGI. This CDR3 has 14 residues. CDR3 in DNA: TGTGCCAGCCGTCCTCTCTTAGTCTCCTACGAGCAGTACTTC. Its protein product is CASRPLLVSYEQYF.

This rearrangement joins TRBV19 to TRBJ1-5; a weak D match, TRBD1 (5 bases). There are 13 residues in the CDR3. From germline, CDR1 is LNHDA and CDR2 SQIVND (reference sequence). V was shortened by 3 bases and J by 5 bases, with 8 bases between the two germline ends. CDR3 in amino acids: CASSMQGDQPQHF. CDR3 nucleotides: TGTGCCAGTAGTATGCAGGGTGATCAGCCCCAGCATTTT.

The rearrangement links TRBV6-4 to TRBJ2-3; the D gene is possibly TRBD1 (7 bases). From germline, CDR1 is MRHNA and CDR2 SNTAGT. The CDR3 spans 13 residues. Trimming pared 2 bases from V and 6 bases from J, leaving 9 bases between. The CDR3 DNA follows: TGTGCCAGCAGTGACCCAGGGGGGGATACGCAGTATTTT. Its translation is CASSDPGGDTQYF.

CDR3 sequence (DNA): TGTGCCAGCAGCTTAGAACAGGGTTCGGGGCAGTACTTC. Translated: CASSLEQGSGQYF. The chain couples TRBV7-2 to TRBJ2-7; D might be TRBD1 (6 bases). The CDR3 has 13 amino acids. Germline V lookup: CDR1 SGHTA, CDR2 FQGNSA. V was cut by 1 base and J by 9 bases, with 13 bases left in between.

The rearrangement uses TRBV18 and TRBJ2-1; 9 bases match TRBD1. This CDR3 is built from 16 residues. Losses at the gene ends were 3 bases for V and 5 bases for J; bases not matched to a gene: 8. The germline V gene encodes CDR1 KGHSH and CDR2 LQKENI. This CDR3 is CASSPTRQGGNNEQFF. CDR3 in DNA: TGTGCCAGCTCACCTACAAGACAGGGGGGAAACAATGAGCAGTTCTTC. The full variable domain, rest sourced from reference TRBV18 and TRBJ2-1, is NAGVMQNPRHLVRRRGQEARLRCSPMKGHSHVYWYRQLPEEGLKFMVYLQKENIIDESGMPKERFSAEFPKEGPSILRIQQVVRGDSAAYFCASSPTRQGGNNEQFFGPGTRLTVL.

This clone was seen just once. The CDR3 bases are TGTGCCAGCAGCTCGGGTGGGACCCAGTACTTC. It codes for CASSSGGTQYF. The chain couples TRBV7-6 to TRBJ2-5; D gene ambiguous. Germline V gives CDR1 SGHVS, CDR2 FNYEAQ. This CDR3 is 11 amino acids long. The ends were cut back, 4 bases at V and 7 bases at J, with 7 bases in the middle. Filled out from reference TRBV7-6 and TRBJ2-5, the complete variable domain reads GAGVSQSPRYKVTKRGQDVALRCDPISGHVSLYWYRQALGQGPEFLTYFNYEAQQDKSGLPNDRFSAERPEGSISTLTIQRTEQRDSAMYRCASSSGGTQYFGPGTRLLVL.

This clone has only one observation. The chain combines TRBV19 with TRBJ2-5, with 7 bases that match TRBD1. In germline, CDR1 is LNHDA, CDR2 SQIVND (reference sequence). Losses at the gene ends were 5 bases for V and 2 bases for J; bases not matched to a gene: 8. The CDR3 runs 15 residues. CDR3 sequence: CASSPRDSQQETQYF. In nucleotides, the CDR3 is TGTGCCAGTAGTCCCAGGGACAGCCAGCAAGAGACCCAGTACTTC.

The chain combines TRBV4-3 with TRBJ1-1; maybe TRBD1 (5 bases). CDR1 is LGHNA, CDR2 YSLEER, per germline. The length of the CDR3 is 15 residues. Deletions cut 0 bases from V and 1 base from J, with 9 bases between. The CDR3 spells CASSQEGRANTEAFF. In DNA, the CDR3 is TGCGCCAGCAGCCAAGAGGGCAGGGCGAACACTGAAGCTTTCTTT.

This clone has only a few counts. The chain employs TRBV5-1 and TRBJ1-2, with 11 bases matching TRBD1. Germline CDR1 and CDR2: SGHRS and YFSETQ. CDR3 length: 14 residues. Trimming removed 4 bases from V and 8 bases from J; junction bases left unmatched: 7. The chain's CDR3 is CASSQRTGGWGYTF. CDR3 coding DNA: TGCGCCAGCAGCCAAAGGACAGGGGGCTGGGGCTACACCTTC.

The V gene is TRBV9, the J gene TRBJ2-1; the match to TRBD2 covers 10 bases. The length of the CDR3 is 13 residues. The germline CDR1 and CDR2 sequences are SGDLS and YYNGEE. Germline trimming cut 3 bases from V and 7 bases from J; bases unmatched to any gene: 1. CDR3 in DNA: TGTGCCAGCAGCGCACTAGCGGGGAATGAGCAGTTCTTC. This gives the protein CASSALAGNEQFF.

This clone has only a few counts. V gene TRBV7-2 combines with J gene TRBJ2-7; possible D gene TRBD1, 5 bases. Trimming pared 1 base from V and 2 bases from J, leaving 12 bases between. The germline CDR1 and CDR2 sequences are SGHTA and FQGNSA. CDR3 length: 15 amino acids. DNA for the CDR3: TGTGCCAGCAGCTTAGGGATGGGGCTCCCCTACGAGCAGTACTTC. Residues: CASSLGMGLPYEQYF.

In DNA, the CDR3 is TGTGCCTCTGGGGGGGAGAAAGAGACCCAGTACTTC. As protein: CASGGEKETQYF. The V call is TRBV25-1, the J call TRBJ2-5, with 7 bases aligning to TRBD2. Per the germline V gene, CDR1 is MGHDK and CDR2 is SYGVNS. V was pared by 11 bases and J by 3 bases, with 6 bases of the junction left unmatched. This CDR3 contains 12 residues.

The chain links TRBV7-9 to TRBJ2-5; possibly TRBD1 for D (6 bases). Germline V gene data show CDR1 as SEHNR and CDR2 as FQNEAQ (reference sequence). The germline V and J ends were trimmed by 4 bases and 5 bases, with 26 bases remaining between them. This CDR3 has 18 amino acids. Here the CDR3 reads CASSSSNAAGVRRETQYF. The CDR3 DNA reads TGTGCCAGCAGCTCCTCAAACGCGGCAGGGGTTAGGCGGGAGACCCAGTACTTC. Full variable domain (outside the CDR3, taken from reference TRBV7-9 and TRBJ2-5): DTGVSQNPRHKITKRGQNVTFRCDPISEHNRLYWYRQTLGQGPEFLTYFQNEAQLEKSRLLSDRFSAERPKGSFSTLEIQRTEQGDSAMYLCASSSSNAAGVRRETQYFGPGTRLLVL.

The rearrangement joins TRBV6-5 to TRBJ2-7; 7 bases line up with TRBD1. There are 13 residues in the CDR3. In germline, CDR1 is MNHEY, CDR2 SVGAGI. V was pared by 5 bases and J by 4 bases, with 5 bases of the junction left unmatched. As DNA, the CDR3 is TGTGCCAGCAGTCGCCCGACAGGGTACGAGCAGTACTTC. Its translation: CASSRPTGYEQYF.

The table lists this clone with a count of one. The chain combines TRBV6-5 with TRBJ2-3; D gene uncertain. CDR3 size: 13 residues. Germline values: CDR1 MNHEY, CDR2 SVGAGI. V lost 3 bases, J lost 5 bases, and 9 bases lay in between. The CDR3 DNA reads TGTGCCAGCAGTTATTCTCAGTTAGATACGCAGTATTTT. This encodes CASSYSQLDTQYF.

This rearrangement joins TRBV15 to TRBJ2-3, with D perhaps TRBD1 (6 bases). Trimming took 3 bases from V and 0 from J, leaving 13 bases between them. The germline V gene has CDR1 LNHNV and CDR2 YYDKDF (reference sequence). CDR3 length: 16 residues. The DNA for the CDR3 is TGTGCCACCAGCAGGGATACAGGGACCAGCACAGATACGCAGTATTTT. Its protein is CATSRDTGTSTDTQYF.

The chain is built from TRBV11-1 and TRBJ1-3; a possible D gene is TRBD1 (5 bases). The CDR3 spans 15 residues. The V end was cut by 3 bases, the J end by 4 bases, with 13 bases between. The V gene's germline CDR1 is SGHAT and CDR2 FQDESV (reference sequence). CDR3 nucleotides: TGTGCCAGCAGCTTCCAGGGATTCGGCGGAAACACCATATATTTT. It is translated as CASSFQGFGGNTIYF. The complete variable domain, with remaining parts taken from reference TRBV11-1 and TRBJ1-3, reads EAEVAQSPRYKITEKSQAVAFWCDPISGHATLYWYRQILGQGPELLVQFQDESVVDDSQLPKDRFSAERLKGVDSTLKIQPAELGDSAMYLCASSFQGFGGNTIYFGEGSWLTVV.

The chain carries TRBV19 and TRBJ2-7; 8 bases fit TRBD2. Germline V gives CDR1 LNHDA, CDR2 SQIVND (reference sequence). Unmatched junction bases numbered 8, after V lost 7 bases and J lost 3 bases. The CDR3 extends over 14 amino acids. This chain's CDR3 is CASKTSGGGYEQYF. DNA for the CDR3: TGTGCCAGTAAAACTAGCGGAGGGGGCTACGAGCAGTACTTC. The complete variable domain, with remaining parts taken from reference TRBV19 and TRBJ2-7, reads DGGITQSPKYLFRKEGQNVTLSCEQNLNHDAMYWYRQDPGQGLRLIYYSQIVNDFQKGDIAEGYSVSREKKESFPLTVTSAQKNPTAFYLCASKTSGGGYEQYFGPGTRLTVT.

The chain uses TRBV21-1 and TRBJ1-1. TRBV21-1 is a pseudogene segment. This CDR3 spans 19 amino acids. This chain's CDR3 is CASSKALFRSRGLNTEAFF. CDR3 in DNA: TGTGCCAGCAGCAAAGCGCTTTTTAGGTCCAGAGGGTTGAACACTGAAGCTTTCTTT.

CDR3: CASRVQNLGQHYGYTF. The DNA of the CDR3 is TGCGCCAGCAGGGTACAAAACTTGGGACAGCACTATGGCTACACCTTC. This rearrangement joins TRBV5-1 to TRBJ1-2, with 7 bases matching TRBD1. J was trimmed by 3 bases and V by 5 bases; bases with no gene match: 13. The CDR3 consists of 16 residues. From germline, CDR1 is SGHRS and CDR2 YFSETQ.

This chain joins TRBV19 and TRBJ1-1; perhaps TRBD1 as D (6 bases). CDR1 LNHDA and CDR2 SQIVND come from the germline V gene (reference sequence). CDR3 length equals 14 residues. V was pared by 7 bases and J by 6 bases, with 18 bases between. CDR3 sequence: CASKFGGRFAEAFF. The CDR3 DNA is TGTGCCAGTAAATTCGGGGGGCGCTTCGCTGAAGCTTTCTTT.